A selection of T cell receptor beta chains follows, all from one sample in a study of blood T cell repertoires in COVID-19. Generated by immunoSEQ multiplex PCR, the TCRdb table keeps only in-frame clones and is missing some. Seen here are about 75,000 clones, around 72% observed once, and the top ten hold approximately 2.8%. The sequenced material came from peripheral blood. The receptor set was obtained from a human donor with acute or convalescent COVID-19. The donor label of this sample is uncertain. CDR3s include the opening cysteine and the closing phenylalanine or tryptophan. The order of the fields is D gene, J gene, V gene, clone size, CDR3 protein, CDR3 DNA. A D gene is named only where the DNA matches it firmly. A clone size is listed for some rows: how often the clone was seen (once, few, many), or a class if it is expanded.

-,TRBJ2-5,TRBV5-4,-,CASSSSGAAQETQYF,TGTGCCAGCAGCTCAAGTGGGGCTGCTCAAGAGACCCAGTACTTC
TRBD2,TRBJ2-1,TRBV5-4,-,CASSFGTSGSYEQFF,TGTGCCAGCAGCTTCGGGACTAGCGGGAGTTATGAGCAGTTCTTC
-,TRBJ1-2,TRBV28,-,CASSFRGGYTF,TGTGCCAGCAGTTTCCGGGGTGGCTACACCTTC
TRBD1,TRBJ1-1,TRBV19,once,CASSTQGAAFF,TGTGCCAGTAGTACCCAGGGGGCGGCTTTCTTT
-,TRBJ1-1,TRBV10-3,-,CAISESARGPSEAFF,TGTGCCATCAGTGAGTCGGCGCGGGGGCCTAGCGAAGCTTTCTTT
-,TRBJ2-3,TRBV25-1,few,CASRSAGDTQYF,TGTGCCAGCAGATCGGCAGGGGATACGCAGTATTTT
TRBD1,TRBJ2-1,TRBV6-5,once,CASSLGQGDFEQFF,TGTGCCAGCAGTTTGGGACAGGGGGATTTTGAGCAGTTCTTC
TRBD1,TRBJ1-2,TRBV5-5,-,CASSLTSRTGLYGYTF,TGTGCCAGCAGCTTGACTTCTCGGACAGGACTCTATGGCTACACCTTC
-,TRBJ1-1,TRBV7-8,-,CASSRGQGYLRNTEAFF,TGTGCCAGCAGCCGAGGGCAGGGATACCTCCGGAACACTGAAGCTTTCTTT
TRBD2,TRBJ2-1,TRBV11-3,-,CASSSRSGGAVINEQFF,TGTGCCAGCAGCTCCAGGTCGGGGGGGGCCGTAATCAATGAGCAGTTCTTC
-,TRBJ1-6,TRBV3-1/TRBV3-2,-,CASSQLQSHNSPLHF,TGTGCCAGCAGCCAATTACAGTCGCATAATTCACCCCTCCACTTT
-,TRBJ2-2,TRBV7-6,-,CASSLLRGPTGELFF,TGTGCCAGCAGCTTACTCCGAGGGCCCACCGGGGAGCTGTTTTTT
TRBD1,TRBJ2-2,TRBV28,-,CASSSGGWSGELFF,TGTGCCAGCAGTTCAGGGGGCTGGTCCGGGGAGCTGTTTTTT
TRBD1,TRBJ1-1,TRBV7-2,-,CASSFTGGAEAFF,TGTGCCAGCAGTTTTACAGGGGGCGCTGAAGCTTTCTTT
TRBD2,TRBJ2-5,TRBV4-1,-,CASSPNGGVGETQYF,TGCGCCAGCAGCCCAAACGGGGGGGTAGGGGAGACCCAGTACTTC
-,TRBJ2-7,TRBV4-3,-,CASSQDHRSYEQYF,TGCGCCAGCAGCCAAGATCACAGGAGCTACGAGCAGTACTTC
TRBD1,TRBJ2-1,TRBV11-2,-,CASSLGLAGGLGNEQFF,TGTGCCAGCAGCTTAGGGCTAGCAGGGGGCCTGGGTAATGAGCAGTTCTTC
-,TRBJ1-1,TRBV12-3/TRBV12-4,few,CASSGQLNTEAFF,TGTGCCAGCAGCGGACAGTTGAACACTGAAGCTTTCTTT
TRBD2,TRBJ2-1,TRBV7-2,-,CASGPFSGISYNEQFF,TGTGCCAGCGGCCCCTTCAGCGGGATCTCCTACAATGAGCAGTTCTTC
TRBD1,TRBJ1-6,TRBV7-2,once,CASSPRPGQGSPLHF,TGTGCCAGCAGCCCGAGGCCGGGACAGGGTTCACCCCTCCACTTT
-,TRBJ2-7,TRBV15,-,CATSRQGSSYEQYF,TGTGCCACCAGCAGACAGGGGAGCTCCTACGAGCAGTACTTC
-,TRBJ2-5,TRBV6-4,-,CASREQGAQETQYF,TGTGCCAGCCGAGAACAGGGAGCTCAAGAGACCCAGTACTTC
TRBD2,TRBJ2-7,TRBV27,-,CASSFRLAGSYEQYF,TGTGCCAGCAGTTTTCGACTAGCGGGAAGCTACGAGCAGTACTTC
-,TRBJ2-1,TRBV11-3,-,CASSLGSRRVSNEQFF,TGTGCCAGCAGCTTAGGATCTAGGAGGGTCTCGAATGAGCAGTTCTTC
-,TRBJ2-1,TRBV9,few,CASSPRLRSSYNEQFF,TGTGCCAGCAGCCCGCGACTCCGAAGCTCCTACAATGAGCAGTTCTTC
TRBD1,TRBJ1-1,TRBV5-1,-,CASSPEQGGTEAFF,TGCGCCAGCAGCCCAGAACAGGGGGGAACTGAAGCTTTCTTT
-,TRBJ1-4,TRBV28,-,CASRPSRDSRSEKLFF,TGTGCCAGCAGACCTTCCCGCGACAGCAGGAGTGAAAAACTGTTTTTT
TRBD2,TRBJ2-3,TRBV28,-,CASSLAGGGTDTQYF,TGTGCCAGCAGTCTAGCGGGAGGAGGCACAGATACGCAGTATTTT
-,TRBJ1-1,TRBV6-5,-,CASSYSVRNTEAFF,TGTGCCAGCAGTTACTCGGTCAGGAACACTGAAGCTTTCTTT
-,TRBJ2-3,TRBV9,once,CASSVPAGTTDTQYF,TGTGCCAGCAGCGTACCTGCGGGGACCACAGATACGCAGTATTTT
-,TRBJ2-2,TRBV7-3,many,CASSLIGALAGQRNTGELFF,TGTGCCAGCAGCTTAATCGGGGCGTTAGCGGGACAGAGGAACACCGGGGAGCTGTTTTTT
-,TRBJ1-5,TRBV28,-,CASSSGGPGSGQPQHF,TGTGCCAGCAGTTCGGGGGGTCCGGGGTCTGGACAGCCCCAGCATTTT
-,TRBJ2-4,TRBV7-2,-,CASSFYAGGENIQYF,TGTGCCAGCAGCTTTTATGCGGGCGGTGAAAACATTCAGTACTTC
-,TRBJ1-2,TRBV10-3,-,CAVMSGNNYGYTF,TGTGCCGTTATGTCAGGGAATAACTATGGCTACACCTTC
-,TRBJ2-5,TRBV11-3,-,CASSLGSTETQYF,TGTGCCAGCAGCTTAGGGAGTACAGAGACCCAGTACTTC
-,TRBJ1-1,TRBV7-9,few,CASSSTGSNTEAFF,TGTGCCAGCAGTAGTACAGGGTCGAACACTGAAGCTTTCTTT
TRBD1,TRBJ2-1,TRBV18,-,CASSPGTGLSNEQFF,TGTGCCAGCTCACCAGGGACAGGGCTTTCGAATGAGCAGTTCTTC
-,TRBJ1-5,TRBV2,-,CASSGQNSNQPQHF,TGTGCCAGCAGTGGCCAGAATAGCAATCAGCCCCAGCATTTT
TRBD1,TRBJ1-5,TRBV27,-,CPRQGALEGRGDQPQHF,TGTCCCCGCCAGGGGGCCCTCGAGGGGAGGGGCGATCAGCCCCAGCATTTT
-,TRBJ1-2,TRBV11-2,-,CASSKQGNYGYTF,TGTGCCAGCTCCAAGCAGGGCAACTATGGCTACACCTTC
-,TRBJ1-6,TRBV3-1/TRBV3-2,-,CASSQDTGRDNSPLHF,TGTGCCAGCAGCCAAGATACGGGGAGAGATAATTCACCCCTCCACTTT
TRBD1,TRBJ1-5,TRBV3-1/TRBV3-2,-,CASSPTGGFSNQPQHF,TGTGCCAGCAGCCCTACAGGGGGCTTTAGCAATCAGCCCCAGCATTTT
TRBD1,TRBJ2-2,TRBV5-4,-,CASSATGGAAGELFF,TGTGCCAGCAGCGCGACAGGGGGCGCGGCCGGGGAGCTGTTTTTT
TRBD2,TRBJ2-7,TRBV28,-,CASGGGGSHYEQYF,TGTGCCAGTGGCGGGGGGGGTAGTCACTACGAGCAGTACTTC
-,TRBJ2-2,TRBV25-1,-,CASSVPGGILAGELFF,TGTGCCAGCAGTGTCCCAGGGGGGATATTGGCCGGGGAGCTGTTTTTT
-,TRBJ2-2,TRBV10-1,once,CASTRDNSNTGELFF,TGCGCCAGCACCCGGGACAACTCGAACACCGGGGAGCTGTTTTTT
TRBD2,TRBJ2-7,TRBV28,-,CASSLHAGGYEQYF,TGTGCCAGCAGTTTACACGCGGGGGGCTACGAGCAGTACTTC